This T cell receptor (beta chain) emerged from a study of blood T cell repertoires in COVID-19. Study overall: COVID-19 samples collected from the United States, Italy and Spain covered acute and convalescent phases.

The length of the CDR3 is 12 residues. Trimming left V 3 bases short and J 10 bases short, with 10 bases between. Germline CDR1 and CDR2: LNHDA and SQIVND (reference sequence). TCRdb's copy holds only in-frame clones and misses some; the assay was immunoSEQ multiplex PCR. Of about 270,000 clones in the sample, roughly nine tenths are singletons; the top ten hold 2% to 2.5%. V and J are TRBV19 and TRBJ2-1; weak D call: TRBD1 (6 bases). The sequence was collected from a woman aged 18-30 years who had recovered from COVID-19. Sequencing input: PBMCs or T cells enriched from blood (not recorded which). CDR3 nucleotides: TGTGCCAGTAGTATCTTGACAGGCGAGCAGTTCTTC. Translation gives CASSILTGEQFF.